The 21 T cell receptor beta chains reported below all come from one sample, sequenced in a study of blood T cells in healthy people across ages. A second PCR of roughly 7 to 11 cycles used a sample-barcoded 5' primer and a J-beta primer mix. In TCRdb, the 5' RACE reads were re-called with MiXCR into one record per CDR3 protein. The table shows 1 million or so distinct CDR3 sequences, with under 30% occurring only once. Separately, the same data were catalogued under a study of T cells of mothers and their children.

Sequencing was carried out using blood. The receptors were sampled from a girl aged 2 to 10 in good health.

This clonotype has just a few counts. The chain recombines TRBV20-1 with TRBJ1-1; D uncertain. Germline CDR1 is DFQATT and CDR2 is SNEGSKA (reference sequence). Trimming left V 5 bases short and J 7 bases short, with 20 bases between. CDR3 length: 14 residues. CDR3 loop: CSAQVTDGQFEAFF. For the CDR3, the DNA is TGCAGTGCTCAAGTAACCGACGGCCAATTTGAAGCTTTCTTT.

This clonotype was seen a handful of times. The V call is TRBV3-1, the J call TRBJ2-7; 14 bases align to TRBD2. This CDR3 is built from 16 residues. Trimming cost V 3 bases and J 7 bases; bases outside gene matches: 8. The germline CDR1 and CDR2 sequences are LGHDT and YNNKEL (reference sequence). CDR3 region: CASSHEPGLAGVEQYF. The CDR3 nucleotides read TGTGCCAGCAGCCACGAACCGGGACTAGCGGGAGTGGAGCAGTACTTC.

This chain links TRBV3-1 with TRBJ2-3; 8 nucleotides agree with TRBD2. The CDR3 loop spans 18 amino acids. Germline CDR1 and CDR2: LGHDT and YNNKEL (reference sequence). V shed 2 bases, J shed 2 bases, and the junction held 12 bases outside the gene matches. The CDR3 DNA reads TGTGCCAGCAGCCAATTTAAAAAGGGACTAGTTTCCACAGATACGCAGTATTTT. Residues: CASSQFKKGLVSTDTQYF.

The chain links TRBV7-9 to TRBJ2-1; 13 bases agree with TRBD2. In germline, CDR1 is SEHNR, CDR2 FQNEAQ (reference sequence). CDR3 length equals 16 residues. J lost 5 bases, V lost 5 bases, and 6 bases had no gene match. The CDR3 protein is CASSRTSGGFHNEQFF. The CDR3 DNA reads as TGTGCCAGCAGCCGGACTAGCGGGGGCTTTCACAATGAGCAGTTCTTC. Supplemented by reference TRBV7-9 and TRBJ2-1, the full variable domain reads DTGVSQNPRHKITKRGQNVTFRCDPISEHNRLYWYRQTLGQGPEFLTYFQNEAQLEKSRLLSDRFSAERPKGSFSTLEIQRTEQGDSAMYLCASSRTSGGFHNEQFFGPGTRLTVL.

About this clonotype itself: One junction end does not reproduce the germline sequence, and a read error may be involved. The chain is built from TRBV9 and TRBJ2-5, with 7 bases lining up with TRBD1. Per the germline V gene, CDR1 is SGDLS and CDR2 is YYNGEE. This CDR3 has 12 residues. CDR3 DNA sequence: TGTGCCAGCAGCGGAGACAGGGTTTTGTTGTTCTTC. It codes for CASSGDRVLLFF.

This clonotype was detected many times. The chain employs TRBV12-3 or TRBV12-4 and TRBJ2-6; D gene ambiguous. Trimming took 6 bases from V and 2 from J, leaving 5 bases between them. CDR3 length: 13 amino acids. The chain's CDR3 is CASRGPGANVLTF. The CDR3, as DNA: TGTGCCAGCAGGGGCCCTGGGGCCAACGTCCTGACTTTC.

This clonotype was counted between two and nine times. The chain carries TRBV4-3 and TRBJ2-1; no clear D. Germline CDR1 reads LGHNA; CDR2 reads YSLEER. The CDR3 is 14 amino acids. V shed 0 bases and J shed 3 bases, with 6 bases lying between them. The CDR3 protein is CASSQDRLYNEQFF. The CDR3 coding sequence is TGCGCCAGCAGCCAAGATAGGCTCTACAATGAGCAGTTCTTC.

This clonotype was seen only once. The rearrangement joins TRBV20-1 to TRBJ2-1, with unresolved D. This CDR3 is 14 amino acids long. Germline V gene lookup returns CDR1 DFQATT and CDR2 SNEGSKA (reference sequence). V shed 2 bases and J shed 0 bases, with 8 bases lying between them. The DNA of the CDR3 is TGCAGTGCTAGACAGGTTAACTCCTACAATGAGCAGTTCTTC. This codes for CSARQVNSYNEQFF.

This clonotype was detected only a few times. This rearrangement joins TRBV7-9 to TRBJ2-6; TRBD1 is a possible D gene (6 bases). The CDR3 sequence is 15 residues long. Germline V lookup: CDR1 SEHNR, CDR2 FQNEAQ (reference sequence). V was cut by 5 bases and J by 2 bases, with 10 bases left in between. Here the CDR3 reads CASSRRTAGANVLTF. CDR3 nucleotides: TGTGCCAGCAGCCGAAGGACAGCTGGGGCCAACGTCCTGACTTTC. The entire variable domain, with the rest obtained from reference TRBV7-9 and TRBJ2-6, is as follows: DTGVSQNPRHKITKRGQNVTFRCDPISEHNRLYWYRQTLGQGPEFLTYFQNEAQLEKSRLLSDRFSAERPKGSFSTLEIQRTEQGDSAMYLCASSRRTAGANVLTFGAGSRLTVL.

This clonotype was observed many times. The chain is built from TRBV24-1 and TRBJ2-7; D uncertain. CDR1 KGHDR and CDR2 SFDVKD come from the germline V gene. Trimming left V 3 bases short and J 2 bases short, with 4 bases between. This CDR3 is built from 12 residues. In DNA, the CDR3 is TGTGCCACCAGTGATCGGACCTACGAGCAGTACTTC. Translated: CATSDRTYEQYF.

This clonotype was picked up a small number of times. The chain has TRBV20-1 and TRBJ2-3, with a weak D call TRBD2 (5 bases). The CDR3 is 13 residues long. Germline CDR1 and CDR2: DFQATT and SNEGSKA (reference sequence). V was shortened by 3 bases and J by 5 bases, with 12 bases between the two germline ends. CDR3 DNA: TGCAGTGCTAGTGAGAGGGCTAGAGATACGCAGTATTTT. This translates into CSASERARDTQYF.

This clonotype showed up just a few times. V gene TRBV4-1 combines with J gene TRBJ1-4; TRBD1 matches at 7 bases. With V trimmed by 3 bases and J by 7 bases, 2 bases remained unmatched. The CDR3 contains 13 residues. Germline V gene data show CDR1 as MGHRA and CDR2 as YSYEKL. The CDR3 region has the DNA TGCGCCAGCAGCCAGACAGGGATTGAAAAACTGTTTTTT. Amino acid sequence: CASSQTGIEKLFF.

This chain links TRBV7-9 with TRBJ2-7; TRBD1 matches at 8 bases. The CDR3 loop spans 14 amino acids. In germline, CDR1 is SEHNR, CDR2 FQNEAQ (reference sequence). After removal of 7 bases from V and 2 bases from J, the junction contained 7 bases not matched to a gene. The DNA for the CDR3 is TGTGCCAGCACCCCTGTGGACAGGGCCTACGAGCAGTACTTC. Translation: CASTPVDRAYEQYF.

This clonotype was counted only a few times. This chain uses TRBV5-4 with TRBJ2-3, with a weak D call TRBD2 (6 bases). The CDR3 has 17 amino acids. Trimming shortened V by 3 bases and J by 0 bases, and 17 bases separated the two germline ends. In germline, CDR1 is SGHNT, CDR2 YYREEE (reference sequence). CDR3 in DNA: TGTGCCAGCAGCTGGAAAGCGGGCCCAACTAGCACAGATACGCAGTATTTT. Protein sequence: CASSWKAGPTSTDTQYF.

V is TRBV5-1 and J is TRBJ1-2; D gene ambiguous. Germline V lookup: CDR1 SGHRS, CDR2 YFSETQ. Trimming removed 0 bases from V and 3 bases from J, with 18 bases in between. This CDR3 spans 17 amino acids. CDR3 sequence (DNA): TGCGCCAGCAGCTTGGTCGGGTTAGAATGGACCGACTATGGCTACACCTTC. This encodes CASSLVGLEWTDYGYTF.

This clonotype turned up a few times. CDR3 bases: TGCGCCAGCAGCCAAGATTTTCAGGGAACAGATACGCAGTATTTT. Translated: CASSQDFQGTDTQYF. J is TRBJ2-3 and V is TRBV4-3, with D tentatively TRBD1 (5 bases). Looked up from germline, CDR1 is LGHNA and CDR2 is YSLEER. The V end lost 0 bases, the J end lost 3 bases, and 10 bases lay between the germline ends. The CDR3 has 15 amino acids.

This chain joins TRBV21-1 and TRBJ2-1; the listed D gene, TRBD1, was not tested against the DNA. TRBV21-1 is reported as a pseudogene. This CDR3 has 18 residues. The CDR3 DNA reads as TGTGCCAGCAGCAAGGGGTGGGGCTGGTTAGCCTCCTACAATGAGCAGTTCTTC. It yields the protein CASSKGWGWLASYNEQFF.

This clonotype showed up just a few times. This chain joins TRBV29-1 and TRBJ2-1; 7 positions match TRBD2. Trimming at V came to 2 bases and at J to 5 bases, leaving 12 bases not matched to a gene. The CDR3 length is 16 residues. Per germline, CDR1 SQVTM and CDR2 ANQGSEA. CDR3 region: CSVEYDLSSGDNEQFF. The CDR3, as DNA: TGCAGCGTTGAATATGACTTGTCTAGCGGAGACAATGAGCAGTTCTTC.

This clonotype was seen only a few times. V usage is TRBV3-1 and J usage is TRBJ1-2; perhaps TRBD1 as D (5 bases). Trimming cost V 2 bases and J 8 bases, with 18 bases left between them. This CDR3 comprises 15 residues. Germline loops: CDR1 LGHDT, CDR2 YNNKEL (reference sequence). The CDR3 reads CASSQNGDRGRGYTF. CDR3 bases: TGTGCCAGCAGCCAAAACGGTGATAGGGGACGAGGCTACACCTTC.

The chain links TRBV4-3 to TRBJ1-2; TRBD1 matches 8 bases. Germline V gene data show CDR1 as LGHNA and CDR2 as YSLEER. V lost 3 bases, J lost 4 bases, and 10 bases stayed unmatched. CDR3 size: 16 residues. As DNA, the CDR3 is TGCGCCAGCAGCCATTCCGGGACAGGAATTCCCTATGGCTACACCTTC. Translation: CASSHSGTGIPYGYTF.

The gene calls are TRBV5-1 and TRBJ2-1; 12 nucleotides align to TRBD2. The germline gives CDR1 SGHRS, CDR2 YFSETQ. J gave up 8 bases and V 3 bases, and 6 bases lay outside the gene matches. The CDR3 contains 15 residues. CDR3 amino acids: CASSSLAGGTDEQFF. The CDR3 DNA reads as TGCGCCAGCAGCTCTCTAGCGGGAGGGACGGATGAGCAGTTCTTC.